This T cell receptor (beta chain) was recorded in a study of vaccination effects on CD4 cells after COVID-19. Germline CDR1 and CDR2: SGHDT and YYEEEE. The CDR3 length is 15 residues. The ends were cut back, 4 bases at V and 2 bases at J, with 14 bases in the middle. Here immunoSEQ multiplex PCR was the method, and the copy in TCRdb shows in-frame clones only, minus some. The profile shows tens of thousands of clones, over 80% of them singletons. In its sample, this clone was seen once. The target antigen is unknown. Antigen-specific CD4+ T cells expanded by the ViraFEST assay with viral peptide pools were then sequenced. Subsequent to a culture period of approximately 11 days, CD4+ T cells were isolated.

This receptor was taken from a human donor who received a COVID-19 vaccine. The rearrangement links TRBV5-6 to TRBJ2-3; D gene ambiguous. Here the sequenced sample was CD4+ T cells from PBMCs cultured with HCoV-229E spike peptides, taken before COVID-19 vaccination. The CDR3 here is CASSLRTGNTDTQYF. In DNA, the CDR3 is TGTGCCAGCAGCCTGAGGACGGGTAACACAGATACGCAGTATTTT.